The clone carrying this T cell receptor (beta chain) was recorded a few times. The antigen is not known. This record belongs to a study of cytomegalovirus exposure and HLA in healthy donors. Overall study findings and caveats: For most TCR beta V segments, an earlier analysis put the productive rate at about 90% or about 30% of the time.

PCR employed 60 Vbeta and 13 Jbeta primers. Clones were sequenced by immunoSEQ multiplex PCR, and TCRdb holds only the in-frame ones, with some missing. The sample holds roughly 250,000 clones, 70% to 90% seen once. CDR3 length equals 11 residues. V shed 5 bases and J shed 6 bases, with 5 bases lying between them. The germline CDR1 and CDR2 sequences are SGHTA and FQGNSA. The sequenced sample was PBMCs. The chain joins TRBV7-2 to TRBJ2-1, with unresolved D. The receptor's source is a woman between 35 and 50 years old in good health and CMV-seropositive. CDR3 loop: CASSLINEQFF. CDR3 nucleotide sequence: TGTGCCAGCAGCCTTATCAATGAGCAGTTCTTC.